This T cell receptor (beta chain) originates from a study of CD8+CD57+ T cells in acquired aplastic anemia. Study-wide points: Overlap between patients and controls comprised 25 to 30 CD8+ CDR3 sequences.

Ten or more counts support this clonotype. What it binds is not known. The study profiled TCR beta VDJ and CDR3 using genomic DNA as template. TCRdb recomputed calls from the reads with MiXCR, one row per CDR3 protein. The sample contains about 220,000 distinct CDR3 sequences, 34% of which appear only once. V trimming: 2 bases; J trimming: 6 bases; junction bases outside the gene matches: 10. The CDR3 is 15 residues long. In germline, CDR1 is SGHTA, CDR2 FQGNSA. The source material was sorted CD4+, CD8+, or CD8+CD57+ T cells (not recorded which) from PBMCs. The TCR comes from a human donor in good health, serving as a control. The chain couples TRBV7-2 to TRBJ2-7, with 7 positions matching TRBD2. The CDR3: CASSLQGGNTVEQYF. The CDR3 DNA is TGTGCCAGCAGCTTACAGGGAGGGAACACGGTCGAGCAGTACTTC.